This T cell receptor (beta chain) was identified in a study of CD8 T cells in ankylosing spondylitis (dated by TCRdb to between 2016 and 2019). Notes on the research overall: The study set out to find disease-linked TCR variants by profiling T cell receptor beta repertoires in ankylosing spondylitis patients and healthy donors. In total, the full study cohort was made up of 110 or so healthy donors and approximately 24 ankylosing spondylitis patients. Peripheral blood was sampled, and synovial fluid was additionally collected from ankylosing spondylitis patients. Study-wide findings and limitations: The disease-linked clones were reported to be significantly enriched in matched synovial fluid samples from ankylosing spondylitis patients. Some motif variants had previously been reported in the synovial fluid and blood of reactive arthritis patients, which suggests shared mechanisms of disease initiation. A TCR beta motif of eight highly homologous amino acid variants appeared characteristic of blood from ankylosing spondylitis patients. A CD8+ phenotype was shown by the disease-linked clones, which were found at relatively low frequencies in peripheral blood.

Sequencing relied on an Illumina HiSeq 2500. Quantitative 5'-RACE with molecular barcodes was the method used to prepare the TCR beta libraries. Processing in the source paper ran as follows. To identify disease-linked TCR variants, a new computational method was used, one built on a probabilistic model of VDJ rearrangement. TCRdb trimmed public reads at Q25 via fastp, called clones via MiXCR and kept in-frame beta chains. Rows are combined by CDR3 protein, so each entry shows the most common genes and DNA. These V and J calls derive from TCRdb rather than the authors' analysis. A total of fewer than 200,000 distinct CDR3 sequences appear in this sample, 15% to 20% of them only once. The biggest ten clones account for approximately 4% of the sample. About this clonotype itself: Its target antigen remains unknown. Qualities for individual bases were not recorded, and no much larger clone is one base off.

From the germline V gene, CDR1 is MGHRA and CDR2 is YSYEKL. From the cysteine up to the phenylalanine, the CDR3 has a length of 15 residues. The entry retains the CDR3 DNA only, 45 bases that are in frame from base 1. Cut back by 0 bases and 6 bases, the V and J ends lie 11 bases apart. Material: blood, either unsorted or a sorted T cell fraction (not recorded which). This TCR was sampled from a male donor aged 5-30 years with ankylosing spondylitis or in good health (not recorded which). Donor details come from another sample of the same person, matched by shared clones. The sequence joins TRBV4-1 to TRBJ2-2; the D gene is unclear. The CDR3 protein: CASSQDVLGSGELFF. The sequenced DNA is TGCGCCAGCAGCCAAGATGTTCTAGGTTCCGGGGAGCTGTTTTTT.